A selection of T cell receptor beta chains follows, all from one sample in a study of blood T cell repertoires in COVID-19. TCRdb's table, derived via immunoSEQ multiplex PCR, lists solely in-frame clones and lacks some. The sample lists hundreds of thousands of clones; 75% to 85% were seen once. The specimen sequenced was peripheral blood. The receptors here all came from a human donor in a cohort sampled during active COVID-19. Both conserved end residues are part of each CDR3. A D gene is named only where the DNA matches it firmly. The listing skips clone size in some rows; elsewhere it reads once, few, many or a size class.

>TRBJ1-1|TRBD1|TRBV9|few
TGTGCCAGCAGCGTAGATGGAGGGGGGACAGGGGGTGTCACTGAAGCTTTCTTT
CASSVDGGGTGGVTEAFF
>TRBJ1-5|.|TRBV15|.
TGTGCCACCAGCAGACCCAGCCACTATAGCAATCAGCCCCAGCATTTT
CATSRPSHYSNQPQHF
>TRBJ1-5|.|TRBV4-2|.
TGTGCCAGCAGCCAAGATCCGGGGGTTGGCAATCAGCCCCAGCATTTT
CASSQDPGVGNQPQHF
>TRBJ1-4|.|TRBV7-3|.
TGTGCCAGCAGCTTGCGGCGACCCGGGGATCTGTTTTTT
CASSLRRPGDLFF
>TRBJ2-3|.|TRBV7-6|.
TGTGCCAGCAGCCCCGGTTTCAGGTCAGATACGCAGTATTTT
CASSPGFRSDTQYF
>TRBJ1-5|.|TRBV7-8|.
TGTGCCAGCAGCTTATCTGCCATCACAGGATTAAGGCCCCAGCATTTT
CASSLSAITGLRPQHF
>TRBJ2-7|.|TRBV21-1|.
TGTGCCAGGGTCCCGGGACAGGGAATCCCTACCTACGAGCAGTACTTC
CARVPGQGIPTYEQYF
>TRBJ1-1|.|TRBV25-1|.
TGTGCCAGCACGACAGGAGGAAACACTGAAGCTTTCTTT
CASTTGGNTEAFF
>TRBJ2-5|TRBD2|TRBV6-5|.
TGTGCCAGCAGGAGACTAGCGGGGCAAGAGACCCAGTACTTC
CASRRLAGQETQYF
>TRBJ1-6|TRBD1|TRBV6-5|.
TGTGCCAGCAGTTACTCGGACAGGTCGTCTTCACCCCTCCACTTT
CASSYSDRSSSPLHF
>TRBJ2-7|TRBD2|TRBV3-1/TRBV3-2|once
TGTGCCAGCAGCCTTGATAGCGGGGGGATCTCCTACGAGCAGTACTTC
CASSLDSGGISYEQYF
>TRBJ2-7|TRBD1|TRBV11-3|.
TGTGCCAGCAGCCGGGGACAGGGAATCTCCTACGAGCAGTACTTC
CASSRGQGISYEQYF
>TRBJ1-5|TRBD1|TRBV6-6|.
TGTGCCAGCACCGGGACAGTTACTAGCAATCAGCCCCAGCATTTT
CASTGTVTSNQPQHF
>TRBJ2-3|.|TRBV19|.
TGTGCCAGTAGGACTAGGGGAGGCACAGATACGCAGTATTTT
CASRTRGGTDTQYF
>TRBJ1-1|.|TRBV5-1|.
TGCGCCAGCAGCTTGGAGGCAGGGATGAACACTGAAGCTTTCTTT
CASSLEAGMNTEAFF
>TRBJ2-3|TRBD2|TRBV30|.
TGTGCCTGGGGCGCAGGCCGGGGGGCAGATACGCAGTATTTT
CAWGAGRGADTQYF
>TRBJ1-4|TRBD1|TRBV5-4|.
TGTGCCAGCAGCCCGGACAGGGGGCCGGTAGCAACTAATGAAAAACTGTTTTTT
CASSPDRGPVATNEKLFF